This TCR beta chain was sequenced during a study of beta chain features in type 1 diabetes. In its sample, this clone was seen a few times. Expressed TCRB transcripts were sequenced because the entire RNA isolate underwent reverse transcription. Produced via immunoSEQ multiplex PCR; TCRdb's table is partial and in-frame only. The repertoire holds 350,000 to 450,000 clones, with 14% as singletons. Germline lookup yields CDR1 SNHLY and CDR2 FYNNEI. V shed 2 bases and J 2 bases; nucleotides not matched to a gene: 6. This CDR3 is 17 amino acids long. The TCR originated in a man aged 25 to 40 in good health. The sample consisted of naive CD4+ T cells from blood. The chain links TRBV2 to TRBJ2-6; 7 bases map to TRBD1. The CDR3 DNA sequence: TGTGCCAGCAGTGAAAGGGGGCTGGAAGCTGGGGCCAACGTCCTGACTTTC. Residues: CASSERGLEAGANVLTF.